The T cell receptor (beta chain) described here comes from a study of T cell responses to AZD1222 COVID-19 vaccine. In germline, CDR1 is LNHDA, CDR2 SQIVND (reference sequence). After removal of 5 bases from V and 7 bases from J, the junction contained 5 bases not matched to a gene. There are 15 residues in the CDR3. Concerning this clone itself: The antigen remains undetermined.

Profiling relied on immunoSEQ multiplex PCR, and the TCRdb table lists in-frame clones only, not all of them. The sample has 50,000 or so clones; roughly three quarters are singletons. Notes on the study in general: No repertoire was sampled before or during the peak T cell response, only after it. Baseline serostatus was positive in only a handful of AZD1222 recipients.

This receptor was obtained from an adult who received the AZD1222 COVID-19 vaccine. The chain employs TRBV19 and TRBJ1-6; 10 bases line up with TRBD1. The sample was peripheral blood, taken 28 days after the second AZD1222 dose. The CDR3 bases are TGTGCCAGTAGTGGGACAGGGGTCCCCAATTCACCCCTCCACTTT. Amino acid sequence: CASSGTGVPNSPLHF.